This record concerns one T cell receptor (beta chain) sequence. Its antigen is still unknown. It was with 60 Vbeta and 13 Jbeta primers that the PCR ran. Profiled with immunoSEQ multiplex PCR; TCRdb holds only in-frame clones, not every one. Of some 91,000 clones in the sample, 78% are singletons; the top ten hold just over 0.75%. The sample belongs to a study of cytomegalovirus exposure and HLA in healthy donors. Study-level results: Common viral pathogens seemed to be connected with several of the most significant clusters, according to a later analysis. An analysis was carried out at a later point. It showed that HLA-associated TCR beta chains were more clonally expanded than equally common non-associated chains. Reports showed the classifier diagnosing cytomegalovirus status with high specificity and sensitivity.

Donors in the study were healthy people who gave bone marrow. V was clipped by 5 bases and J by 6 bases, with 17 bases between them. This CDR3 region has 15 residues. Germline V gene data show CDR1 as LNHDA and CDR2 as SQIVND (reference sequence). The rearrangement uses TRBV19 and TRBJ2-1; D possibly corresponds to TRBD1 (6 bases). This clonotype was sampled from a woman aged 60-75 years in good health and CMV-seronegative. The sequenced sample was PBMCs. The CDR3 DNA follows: TGTGCCAGTAGTCTACAGGCTGGGACAATCAATGAGCAGTTCTTC. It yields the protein CASSLQAGTINEQFF. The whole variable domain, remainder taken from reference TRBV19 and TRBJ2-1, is DGGITQSPKYLFRKEGQNVTLSCEQNLNHDAMYWYRQDPGQGLRLIYYSQIVNDFQKGDIAEGYSVSREKKESFPLTVTSAQKNPTAFYLCASSLQAGTINEQFFGPGTRLTVL.